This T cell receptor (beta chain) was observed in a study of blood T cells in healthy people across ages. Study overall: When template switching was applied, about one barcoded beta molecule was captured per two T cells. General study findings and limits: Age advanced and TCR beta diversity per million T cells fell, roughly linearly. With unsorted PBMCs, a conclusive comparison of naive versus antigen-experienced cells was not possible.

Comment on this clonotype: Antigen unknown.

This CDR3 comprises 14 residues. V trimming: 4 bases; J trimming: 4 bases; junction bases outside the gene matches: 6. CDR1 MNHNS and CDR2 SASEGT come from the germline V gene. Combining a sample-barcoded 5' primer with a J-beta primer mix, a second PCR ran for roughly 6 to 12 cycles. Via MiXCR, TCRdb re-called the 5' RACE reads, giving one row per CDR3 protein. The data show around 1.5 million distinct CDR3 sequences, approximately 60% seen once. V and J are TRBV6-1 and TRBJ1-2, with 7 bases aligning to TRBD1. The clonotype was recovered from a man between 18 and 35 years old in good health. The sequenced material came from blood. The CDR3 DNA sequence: TGTGCCAGCAGTGGGTCCGGGACAGCCTATGGCTACACCTTC. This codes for CASSGSGTAYGYTF.